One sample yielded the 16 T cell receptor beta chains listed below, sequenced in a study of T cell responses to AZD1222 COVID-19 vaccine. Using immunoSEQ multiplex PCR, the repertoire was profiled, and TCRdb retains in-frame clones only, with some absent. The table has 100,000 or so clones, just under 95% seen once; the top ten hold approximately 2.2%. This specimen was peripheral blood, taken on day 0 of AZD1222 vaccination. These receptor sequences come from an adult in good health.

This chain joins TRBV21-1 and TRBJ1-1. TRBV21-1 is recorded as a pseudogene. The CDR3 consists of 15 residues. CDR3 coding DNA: TGTGCCAGCAGCAAAGATTTATGGGAGGACACTGAAGCTTTCTTT. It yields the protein CASSKDLWEDTEAFF.

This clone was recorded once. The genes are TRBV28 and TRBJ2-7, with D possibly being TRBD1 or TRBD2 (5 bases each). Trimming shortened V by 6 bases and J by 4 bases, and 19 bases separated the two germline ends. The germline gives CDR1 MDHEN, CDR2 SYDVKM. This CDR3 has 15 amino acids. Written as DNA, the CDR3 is TGTGCCAGCAGATCCTTTAGTGTGGGGGATTACGAGCAGTACTTC. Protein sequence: CASRSFSVGDYEQYF.

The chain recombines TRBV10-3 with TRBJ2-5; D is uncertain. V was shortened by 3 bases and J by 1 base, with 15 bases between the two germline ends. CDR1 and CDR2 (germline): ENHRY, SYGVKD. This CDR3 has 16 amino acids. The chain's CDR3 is CAISENGGRSQETQYF. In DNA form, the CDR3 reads TGTGCCATCAGTGAAAACGGCGGACGGTCCCAAGAGACCCAGTACTTC.

DNA for the CDR3: TGCGCCAGCCAACTAGCGGGGGAATACAATGAGCAGTTCTTC. Protein product: CASQLAGEYNEQFF. The chain links TRBV5-1 to TRBJ2-1, with 11 bases fitting TRBD2. The CDR3 length is 14 residues. The germline V gene has CDR1 SGHRS and CDR2 YFSETQ. V shed 7 bases and J 4 bases; nucleotides not matched to a gene: 4. Looking up the rest from reference TRBV5-1 and TRBJ2-1 gives the full variable domain: KAGVTQTPRYLIKTRGQQVTLSCSPISGHRSVSWYQQTPGQGLQFLFEYFSETQRNKGNFPGRFSGRQFSNSRSEMNVSTLELGDSALYLCASQLAGEYNEQFFGPGTRLTVL.

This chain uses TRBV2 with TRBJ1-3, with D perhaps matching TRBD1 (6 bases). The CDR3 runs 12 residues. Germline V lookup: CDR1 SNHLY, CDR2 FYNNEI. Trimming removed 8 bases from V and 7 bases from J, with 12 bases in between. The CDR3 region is CASAGAGNTIYF. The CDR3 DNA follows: TGTGCCAGCGCAGGGGCAGGGAACACCATATATTTT.

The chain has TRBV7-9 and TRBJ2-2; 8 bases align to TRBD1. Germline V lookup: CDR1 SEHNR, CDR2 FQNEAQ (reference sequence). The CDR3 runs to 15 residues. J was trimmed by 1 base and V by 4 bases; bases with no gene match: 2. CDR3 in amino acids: CASSSGTGNTGELFF. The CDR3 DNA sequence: TGTGCCAGCAGCTCCGGGACAGGGAACACCGGGGAGCTGTTTTTT.

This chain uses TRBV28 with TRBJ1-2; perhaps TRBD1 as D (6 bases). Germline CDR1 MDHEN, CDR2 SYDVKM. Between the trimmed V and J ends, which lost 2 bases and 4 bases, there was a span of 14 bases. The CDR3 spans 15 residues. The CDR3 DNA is TGTGCCAGCAGTTTAGGGGGGGCCGGAACCTATGGCTACACCTTC. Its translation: CASSLGGAGTYGYTF.

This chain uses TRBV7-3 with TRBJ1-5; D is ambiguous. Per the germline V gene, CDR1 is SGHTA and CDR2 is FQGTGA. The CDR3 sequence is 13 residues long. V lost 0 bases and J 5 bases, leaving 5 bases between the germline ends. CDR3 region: CASSLTSDQPQHF. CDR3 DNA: TGTGCCAGCAGCTTAACGTCTGATCAGCCCCAGCATTTT.

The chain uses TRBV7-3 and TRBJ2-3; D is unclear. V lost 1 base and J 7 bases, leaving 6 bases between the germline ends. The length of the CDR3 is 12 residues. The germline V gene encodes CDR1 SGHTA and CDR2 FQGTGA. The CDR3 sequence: CASSLSGNTQYF. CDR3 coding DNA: TGTGCCAGCAGCTTAAGCGGAAATACGCAGTATTTT.

CDR3 in amino acids: CASSPDLDSGGSGNTIYF. CDR3 bases: TGTGCCAGCAGCCCCGATCTCGACTCCGGCGGCTCTGGAAACACCATATATTTT. The chain uses TRBV5-5 and TRBJ1-3; D unresolved. Trimming cost V 4 bases and J 0 bases, with 20 bases left between them. CDR1 is SGHKS, CDR2 YYEKEE, per germline (reference sequence). The CDR3 has 18 residues.

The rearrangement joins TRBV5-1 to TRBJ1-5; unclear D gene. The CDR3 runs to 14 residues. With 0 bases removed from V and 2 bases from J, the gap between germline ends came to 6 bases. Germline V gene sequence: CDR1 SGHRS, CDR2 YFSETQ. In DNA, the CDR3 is TGCGCCAGCAGCTTGGAATGGGGCAATCAGCCCCAGCATTTT. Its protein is CASSLEWGNQPQHF.

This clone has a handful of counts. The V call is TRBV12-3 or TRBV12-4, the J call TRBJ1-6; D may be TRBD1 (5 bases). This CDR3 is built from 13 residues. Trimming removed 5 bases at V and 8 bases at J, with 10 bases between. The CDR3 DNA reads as TGTGCCAGCAGTCGGGACTTAGATTCACCCCTCCACTTT. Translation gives CASSRDLDSPLHF.

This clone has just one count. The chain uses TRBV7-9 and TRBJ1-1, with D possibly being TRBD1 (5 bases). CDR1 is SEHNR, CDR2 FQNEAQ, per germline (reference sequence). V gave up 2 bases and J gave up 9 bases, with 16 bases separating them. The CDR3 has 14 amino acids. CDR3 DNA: TGTGCCAGCAGCTTAAACCAGGGTGGTCGTAAAGCTTTCTTT. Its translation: CASSLNQGGRKAFF.

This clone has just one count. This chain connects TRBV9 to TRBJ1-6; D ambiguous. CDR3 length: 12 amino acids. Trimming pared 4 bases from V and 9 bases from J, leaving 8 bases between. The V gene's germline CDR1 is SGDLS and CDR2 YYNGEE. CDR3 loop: CASSTDSSPLHF. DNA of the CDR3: TGTGCCAGCAGCACTGATAGTTCACCCCTCCACTTT.

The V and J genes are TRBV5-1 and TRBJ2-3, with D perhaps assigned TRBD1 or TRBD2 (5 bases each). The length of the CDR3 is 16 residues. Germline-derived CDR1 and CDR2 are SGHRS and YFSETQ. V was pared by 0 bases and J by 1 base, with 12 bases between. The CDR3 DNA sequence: TGCGCCAGCAGCTTGGGCCGGAGAGGGGGCACAGATACGCAGTATTTT. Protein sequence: CASSLGRRGGTDTQYF.

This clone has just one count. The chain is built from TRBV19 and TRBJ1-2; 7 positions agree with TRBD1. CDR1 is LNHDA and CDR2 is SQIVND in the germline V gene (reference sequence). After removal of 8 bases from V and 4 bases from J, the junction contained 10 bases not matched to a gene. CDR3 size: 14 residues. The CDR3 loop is CASVGKWDSYGYTF. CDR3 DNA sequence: TGTGCCAGTGTAGGGAAATGGGACAGCTATGGCTACACCTTC.